One sample yielded the 24 T cell receptor beta chains listed below, sequenced in a study of cytomegalovirus exposure and HLA in healthy donors. Clones were sequenced by immunoSEQ multiplex PCR, and TCRdb holds only the in-frame ones, with some missing. The top ten hold less than 8.5% of the sample, which has 200,000 or so clones, over 65% seen once. Specimen: PBMCs. The receptors come from a man between 18 and 35 years old in good health and CMV-seropositive.

V and J are TRBV11-2 and TRBJ2-1; perhaps TRBD1 as D (6 bases). The CDR3 extends over 15 amino acids. V lost 1 base to trimming and J lost 9 bases, with 16 bases between them. The germline gives CDR1 SGHAT, CDR2 FQNNGV. The CDR3 sequence is CASSLGLGDTGEQFF. DNA for the CDR3: TGTGCCAGCAGCTTAGGGTTAGGGGACACAGGTGAGCAGTTCTTC.

The chain has TRBV9 and TRBJ2-5; 10 bases fit TRBD1. The CDR3 covers 17 residues. CDR1 SGDLS and CDR2 YYNGEE come from the germline V gene. Trimming took 4 bases from V and 5 from J; bases not matched to a gene: 14. CDR3 sequence (DNA): TGTGCCAGCAGCCCGCGGGTCGGACAGGGGGAGTACGAGACCCAGTACTTC. Protein sequence: CASSPRVGQGEYETQYF. Combining the CDR3 with reference TRBV9 and TRBJ2-5 gives the whole variable domain DSGVTQTPKHLITATGQRVTLRCSPRSGDLSVYWYQQSLDQGLQFLIQYYNGEERAKGNILERFSAQQFPDLHSELNLSSLELGDSALYFCASSPRVGQGEYETQYFGPGTRLLVL.

V gene TRBV12-5 combines with J gene TRBJ1-1, with D maybe TRBD1 (6 bases). This CDR3 has 15 residues. Trimming removed 1 base from V and 1 base from J, with 10 bases in between. Germline CDR1 LGHNT, CDR2 FRNRAP. In nucleotides, the CDR3 is TGTGCTAGTGGTTTGGGCCAGGGGTGGAACACTGAAGCTTTCTTT. Amino acid sequence: CASGLGQGWNTEAFF.

The gene calls are TRBV18 and TRBJ2-2; TRBD1 might be the D (5 bases). The CDR3 contains 16 residues. V shed 3 bases and J shed 2 bases, with 13 bases lying between them. The V gene's germline CDR1 is KGHSH and CDR2 LQKENI. CDR3 region: CASSPLGAQNTGELFF. Here the CDR3 DNA reads TGTGCCAGCTCACCTTTAGGGGCGCAAAACACCGGGGAGCTGTTTTTT.

The chain carries TRBV9 and TRBJ2-7; 8 bases line up with TRBD2. V lost 4 bases, J lost 3 bases, and 6 bases stayed unmatched. CDR1 is SGDLS, CDR2 YYNGEE, per germline. The CDR3 is made up of 14 amino acids. In DNA, the CDR3 is TGTGCCAGCAGCCCGGGGGGGGAGGTCTACGAGCAGTACTTC. This encodes CASSPGGEVYEQYF.

The chain links TRBV5-1 to TRBJ2-7; 7 positions match TRBD2. Losses at the gene ends were 3 bases for V and 2 bases for J; bases not matched to a gene: 11. CDR1 is SGHRS and CDR2 is YFSETQ in the germline V gene. The CDR3 is 16 residues long. CDR3 nucleotides: TGCGCCAGCAGCTCGATAACGGTGGCGGGAGCCTACGAGCAGTACTTC. Translating gives CASSSITVAGAYEQYF.

This chain uses TRBV23-1 with TRBJ2-7; maybe TRBD1 (5 bases). TRBV23-1 counts as an open reading frame of uncertain function. V was shortened by 5 bases and J by 1 base, with 24 bases between the two germline ends. This CDR3 contains 18 residues. The CDR3 DNA is TGCGCCAGCAGTGAAACCCCCAGGGCCGAACGTCATTCCTACGAGCAGTACTTC. It translates to CASSETPRAERHSYEQYF.

The chain couples TRBV7-9 to TRBJ2-3; 8 nucleotides align to TRBD2. After removal of 6 bases from V and 10 bases from J, the junction contained 9 bases not matched to a gene. Germline CDR1 is SEHNR and CDR2 is FQNEAQ (reference sequence). CDR3 length equals 13 residues. The CDR3 DNA sequence: TGTGCCAGCAGAACTAGCGGAGCCGGGGCGCAGTATTTT. It encodes CASRTSGAGAQYF.

The CDR3 DNA reads TGTGCCAGCAGCTTAGTGCAGTTCACAGCCTACGAGCAGTACTTC. Protein: CASSLVQFTAYEQYF. The rearrangement uses TRBV11-2 and TRBJ2-7; D remains ambiguous. The CDR3 has 15 amino acids. Trimming took 1 base from V and 2 from J, leaving 12 bases between them. From germline, CDR1 is SGHAT and CDR2 FQNNGV. Using reference TRBV11-2 and TRBJ2-7 for the parts outside the CDR3, the full variable domain is EAGVAQSPRYKIIEKRQSVAFWCNPISGHATLYWYQQILGQGPKLLIQFQNNGVVDDSQLPKDRFSAERLKGVDSTLKIQPAKLEDSAVYLCASSLVQFTAYEQYFGPGTRLTVT.

This clone appeared once. The CDR3 DNA follows: TGTGCCAGCAGTCCAGGACGGGGGGGCGAGCAGTACTTC. This gives the protein CASSPGRGGEQYF. This rearrangement joins TRBV28 to TRBJ2-7, with 8 bases identical to TRBD2. The CDR3 length is 13 residues. V lost 5 bases and J lost 6; bases outside the gene matches: 6. Germline CDR1 and CDR2: MDHEN and SYDVKM. The full variable domain, with the rest looked up from reference TRBV28 and TRBJ2-7, is DVKVTQSSRYLVKRTGEKVFLECVQDMDHENMFWYRQDPGLGLRLIYFSYDVKMKEKGDIPEGYSVSREKKERFSLILESASTNQTSMYLCASSPGRGGEQYFGPGTRLTVT.

The chain has TRBV14 and TRBJ1-5; D is unclear. CDR3 size: 13 residues. V gave up 6 bases and J gave up 1 base, with 7 bases separating them. Germline CDR1 reads SGHDN; CDR2 reads FVKESK. As DNA, the CDR3 is TGTGCCAGCAGTCTAGACAGCAATCAGCCCCAGCATTTT. This codes for CASSLDSNQPQHF.

V usage is TRBV9 and J usage is TRBJ2-5; 8 bases line up with TRBD2. The V gene end was trimmed by 4 bases and the J gene end by 3 bases; junction bases not matched to a gene: 5. CDR3 size: 14 residues. Germline CDR1 reads SGDLS; CDR2 reads YYNGEE. CDR3: CASSPGLAEETQYF. The CDR3 DNA is TGTGCCAGCAGCCCCGGACTAGCAGAAGAGACCCAGTACTTC.

V gene TRBV4-3 combines with J gene TRBJ1-2; D gene uncertain. Deletions cut 1 base from V and 3 bases from J, with 6 bases between. This CDR3 has 13 amino acids. Per the germline V gene, CDR1 is LGHNA and CDR2 is YSLEER. DNA of the CDR3: TGCGCCAGCAGCCAAGGGCCCTACTATGGCTACACCTTC. This gives the protein CASSQGPYYGYTF.

The chain has TRBV6-5 and TRBJ2-5; TRBD2 aligns across 7 bases. After removal of 0 bases from V and 5 bases from J, the junction contained 6 bases not matched to a gene. The CDR3 runs to 15 residues. CDR1 is MNHEY and CDR2 is SVGAGI in the germline V gene. DNA of the CDR3: TGTGCCAGCAGTTACTCACCTAGCGGCGGGGAGACCCAGTACTTC. Protein sequence: CASSYSPSGGETQYF.

The J gene is TRBJ2-7, the V gene TRBV9; TRBD2 matches at 13 bases. This CDR3 comprises 14 residues. J lost 7 bases, V lost 4 bases, and 5 bases had no gene match. Germline values: CDR1 SGDLS, CDR2 YYNGEE. CDR3 sequence: CASSQGLAGREQYF. The CDR3 bases are TGTGCCAGCAGCCAGGGACTAGCGGGGAGGGAGCAGTACTTC.

This chain connects TRBV7-9 to TRBJ2-3; tentative D call: TRBD2 (5 bases). CDR3 length equals 15 residues. Per the germline V gene, CDR1 is SEHNR and CDR2 is FQNEAQ (reference sequence). Trimming took 5 bases from V and 0 from J, leaving 12 bases between them. In DNA, the CDR3 is TGTGCCAGCAGCAAGATGGGCGGGAGCACAGATACGCAGTATTTT. This sequence encodes CASSKMGGSTDTQYF.

This clone was seen just once. The chain recombines TRBV6-4 with TRBJ2-1, with D hard to call. Germline V gene data show CDR1 as MRHNA and CDR2 as SNTAGT. The CDR3 extends over 13 amino acids. V was shortened by 2 bases and J by 6 bases, with 8 bases between the two germline ends. CDR3 in DNA: TGTGCCAGCAGTGACAGCCTCCTCAATGAGCAGTTCTTC. It specifies CASSDSLLNEQFF.

The chain carries TRBV6-5 and TRBJ2-6, with D tentatively TRBD1 (6 bases). Germline V gene sequence: CDR1 MNHEY, CDR2 SVGAGI. The CDR3 runs to 15 residues. Trimming stripped 5 bases from V and 4 bases from J, with 12 bases between. CDR3 sequence (DNA): TGTGCCAGCAGTCTAACAGGGTCAGGGGCCAACGTCCTGACTTTC. This encodes CASSLTGSGANVLTF.

This clone was picked up a small number of times. The V call is TRBV20-1, the J call TRBJ1-1; D might be TRBD1 (5 bases). The CDR3 is 11 residues long. The V gene lost 5 bases and the J gene lost 5 bases, with 9 bases spanning the gap. Germline V gene data show CDR1 as DFQATT and CDR2 as SNEGSKA (reference sequence). The CDR3 here is CSAGGETEAFF. The CDR3, as DNA: TGCAGTGCTGGAGGGGAGACTGAAGCTTTCTTT.

V and J are TRBV10-3 and TRBJ2-7, with 8 nucleotides matching TRBD2. The CDR3 is made up of 15 amino acids. Unmatched junction bases numbered 5, after V lost 4 bases and J lost 0 bases. Germline V lookup: CDR1 ENHRY, CDR2 SYGVKD. CDR3 in amino acids: CAISAREGGSYEQYF. For the CDR3, the DNA is TGTGCCATCAGTGCCCGGGAGGGGGGCTCCTACGAGCAGTACTTC.

The chain combines TRBV6-4 with TRBJ2-2; a possible D gene is TRBD2 (7 bases). CDR3 size: 15 residues. In germline, CDR1 is MRHNA, CDR2 SNTAGT. Trimming removed 5 bases from V and 5 bases from J, with 15 bases in between. Here the CDR3 reads CASSKGGDWTGELFF. The CDR3 bases are TGTGCCAGCAGTAAGGGGGGGGACTGGACCGGGGAGCTGTTTTTT.

The gene calls are TRBV4-2 and TRBJ1-2, with 8 bases fitting TRBD1. The V gene end was trimmed by 1 base and the J gene end by 8 bases; junction bases not matched to a gene: 6. The germline CDR1 and CDR2 sequences are LGHNA and YNFKEQ. This CDR3 has 14 residues. CDR3 DNA: TGTGCCAGCAGCCAAGCGGACAGGGTATGGGGCTACACCTTC. Protein sequence: CASSQADRVWGYTF.

This sequence joins TRBV6-1 and TRBJ2-5; TRBD1 aligns across 7 bases. The V gene's germline CDR1 is MNHNS and CDR2 SASEGT. The junction had 5 bases not matched to a gene; V was cut back by 6 bases and J by 1 base. The CDR3 covers 14 residues. The CDR3 loop is CASRRDRAQETQYF. CDR3 nucleotide sequence: TGTGCCAGCAGAAGAGACAGGGCCCAAGAGACCCAGTACTTC.

V usage is TRBV18 and J usage is TRBJ1-5; D is unresolved. The CDR3 runs 13 residues. CDR1 is KGHSH, CDR2 LQKENI, per germline. V was shortened by 2 bases and J by 3 bases, with 5 bases between the two germline ends. CDR3 region: CASSPGPNQPQHF. As DNA, the CDR3 is TGTGCCAGCTCACCAGGGCCCAATCAGCCCCAGCATTTT.